The rows below give T cell receptor beta chains drawn from one sample of a study of control samples from healthy donors and cancer patients. Profiled with immunoSEQ multiplex PCR; TCRdb holds only in-frame clones, not every one. The sample carries tens of thousands of clones, roughly nine tenths recorded once. The sequenced material came from PBMCs. The source is a woman aged 45-59 years with colorectal cancer. The CDR3 runs from the conserved cysteine through the conserved F or W. A D gene is named only where the DNA matches it firmly. Clone size is stated in some rows and not others, as once, few, many or a class when expanded.

TRBV2	-	-	TRBJ2-3	TGTGCCAGCAGTGCGGCAGGGGGCACAGATACGCAGTATTTT	CASSAAGGTDTQYF
TRBV19	TRBD1	-	TRBJ2-5	TGTGCCAGTAGTATTGGGACAGCTAAAAGCTACCAAGAGACCCAGTACTTC	CASSIGTAKSYQETQYF
TRBV5-1	-	once	TRBJ2-2	TGCGCCAGCAGCTTGATTACGGGGGGCTTGAACACCGGGGAGCTGTTTTTT	CASSLITGGLNTGELFF
TRBV12-3/TRBV12-4	-	-	TRBJ2-1	TGTGCCAGCACCCGGGGGCTTGAGCAGTTCTTC	CASTRGLEQFF
TRBV19	-	-	TRBJ2-3	TGTGCCAGTAGTATAGGAGCGGAATACACAGATACGCAGTATTTT	CASSIGAEYTDTQYF
TRBV19	-	-	TRBJ1-6	TGTGCCAGTAGAGCGTCCGGCGGGCTCAAGGGGAATTCACCCCTCCACTTT	CASRASGGLKGNSPLHF
TRBV3-1/TRBV3-2	-	-	TRBJ1-2	TGTGCCAGCAGCCAAAAAACAGGCAGTAGTGGCTACACCTTC	CASSQKTGSSGYTF
TRBV6-5	-	-	TRBJ1-4	TGTGCCAGCTCTCAGCTGCAGAATAATGAAAAACTGTTTTTT	CASSQLQNNEKLFF
TRBV27	TRBD2	-	TRBJ2-2	TGTGCCAGCAGTTCCTCGGGACTAGCGGGTGGCGGGGAGCTGTTTTTT	CASSSSGLAGGGELFF
TRBV24-1	TRBD1	-	TRBJ2-6	TGTGCCACCAGTGACCGGACAGGGCAGTTCTCTGGGGCCAACGTCCTGACTTTC	CATSDRTGQFSGANVLTF
TRBV3-1/TRBV3-2	-	once	TRBJ1-5	TGTGCCAGCAGCCAGCAGGGATTCAATCAGCCCCAGCATTTT	CASSQQGFNQPQHF
TRBV7-3	-	once	TRBJ2-2	TGTGCCAGCAGCCCCCAGGGAGGCACCGGGGAGCTGTTTTTT	CASSPQGGTGELFF
TRBV28	TRBD1	-	TRBJ2-5	TGTGCCAGCAGCCCGACTAGGACAGGGCCAGAGACCCAGTACTTC	CASSPTRTGPETQYF
TRBV7-8	TRBD1	-	TRBJ1-4	TGTGCCAGCAGCCCTAAGGGGCAGGGGGCAGGGGAAAAACTGTTTTTT	CASSPKGQGAGEKLFF
TRBV24-1	-	-	TRBJ2-3	TGTGCCACCAGCTCTCGGATCTCGAGGGGATTAGATACGCAGTATTTT	CATSSRISRGLDTQYF
TRBV4-1	-	-	TRBJ1-4	TGCGCCAGCAGCCAAGATCACGCTAATGAAAAACTGTTTTTT	CASSQDHANEKLFF
TRBV5-5	-	once	TRBJ1-1	TGTGCCAGCAGCTTAGTTTGGGTAACTGAAGCTTTCTTT	CASSLVWVTEAFF
TRBV5-1	-	once	TRBJ2-2	TGCGCCAGCAGCTTGGTGGGGGCTTCTTACACCGGGGAGCTGTTTTTT	CASSLVGASYTGELFF
TRBV4-3	-	-	TRBJ1-1	TGCGCCAGCAGCCAAGATTGGACGGGGTCCACTGAAGCTTTCTTT	CASSQDWTGSTEAFF
TRBV15	TRBD1	-	TRBJ2-3	TGTGCCAGCCGGGACAGCGTTAGCACAGATACGCAGTATTTT	CASRDSVSTDTQYF
TRBV6-2/TRBV6-3	-	-	TRBJ1-1	TGTGCCAGCAGTTACAACAGGGTCTCTGAAGCTTTCTTT	CASSYNRVSEAFF
TRBV19	-	-	TRBJ2-6	TGTGCCAGTAGTAGGGACACCTACTCTGGGGCCAACGTCCTGACTTTC	CASSRDTYSGANVLTF
TRBV3-1/TRBV3-2	-	-	TRBJ1-4	TGTGCCAGCAGCCAAAACAGTGATGCAACTAATGAAAAACTGTTTTTT	CASSQNSDATNEKLFF
TRBV7-2	TRBD2	-	TRBJ2-1	TGTGCCAGCAGCCCAATGCGCGGGGGGGCGAATGAGCAGTTCTTC	CASSPMRGGANEQFF
TRBV3-1/TRBV3-2	-	-	TRBJ2-5	TGTGCCAGCAGCCCCCTTCAAGAGACCCAGTACTTC	CASSPLQETQYF
TRBV11-3	-	once	TRBJ2-1	TGTGCCAGCAGCTTAGGGGGGCCTGGCTCCTACAATGAGCAGTTCTTC	CASSLGGPGSYNEQFF
TRBV5-8	-	-	TRBJ1-4	TGTGCCAGCAGCTTGCCCCCCACCAATGAAAAACTGTTTTTT	CASSLPPTNEKLFF
TRBV5-1	TRBD2	few	TRBJ2-5	TGCGCCAGCAGCGCCATTGGACTAGCGGGGGGGGCCCAAGAGACCCAGTACTTC	CASSAIGLAGGAQETQYF
TRBV25-1	-	-	TRBJ1-1	TGTGCCAGCAGTGAAGGCAGGGGCGCGACGAACACTGAAGCTTTCTTT	CASSEGRGATNTEAFF
TRBV7-9	-	-	TRBJ1-1	TGTGCCAGCAACACCGTGTTGGGGGGAGGTACTGAAGCTTTCTTT	CASNTVLGGGTEAFF
TRBV4-1	-	-	TRBJ2-2	TGCGCCAGCAGCCAAGCTGCAGGGTACACCGGGGAGCTGTTTTTT	CASSQAAGYTGELFF
TRBV6-6	-	-	TRBJ1-2	TGTGCCAGCAGTTACTCTTCCGGGACAAAGAACTATGGCTACACCTTC	CASSYSSGTKNYGYTF
TRBV12-3/TRBV12-4	TRBD1	-	TRBJ1-1	TGTGCCAGCAGCTCACAGGGGGGGACTGAAGCTTTCTTT	CASSSQGGTEAFF
TRBV12-5	-	-	TRBJ2-5	TGTGCTAGTGGTTTGGGACAGGTCGTGGAGACCCAGTACTTC	CASGLGQVVETQYF
TRBV28	-	-	TRBJ1-2	TGTGCCAGCAGTTTGGCGGGAACAGGAGGCTATGGCTACACCTTC	CASSLAGTGGYGYTF
TRBV30	TRBD1	once	TRBJ1-6	TGTGCCTGGAGCCCACGGGACAGGCCTAATTCACCCCTCCACTTT	CAWSPRDRPNSPLHF
TRBV20-1	-	once	TRBJ1-2	TGCAGTGCTTATTCATCATTGCGCTACACCTTC	CSAYSSLRYTF
TRBV7-2	-	-	TRBJ2-2	TGTGCCAGCAGCTTACGGGAGACAGCGGTCGACACCGGGGAGCTGTTTTTT	CASSLRETAVDTGELFF
TRBV7-2	-	-	TRBJ2-3	TGTGCCAGCAGCTTTGTATATACTATTAGCACAGATACGCAGTATTTT	CASSFVYTISTDTQYF
TRBV28	-	-	TRBJ1-2	TGTGCCAGCAGTCCCGACGTCGTTTTACTTTACCCTAACTATGGCTACACCTTC	CASSPDVVLLYPNYGYTF
TRBV19	-	-	TRBJ2-5	TGTGCCAGTAGTATAGATCAGGGGATGGAGACCCAGTACTTC	CASSIDQGMETQYF
TRBV12-3/TRBV12-4	-	-	TRBJ1-2	TGTGCCAGCAGTTCCTTGACGGGCTACACCTTC	CASSSLTGYTF
TRBV6-5	-	-	TRBJ2-1	TGTGCCAGCAGATCCGGGGCCTACAATGAGCAGTTCTTC	CASRSGAYNEQFF
TRBV7-2	TRBD1	-	TRBJ1-1	TGTGTCAGCAGCTTGACAGGGGCCACTGAAGCTTTCTTT	CVSSLTGATEAFF
TRBV30	TRBD1	-	TRBJ2-2	TGTGCCTGGAGTGCACAGGGGGCAGGAACCGGGGAGCTGTTTTTT	CAWSAQGAGTGELFF
TRBV5-1	-	-	TRBJ1-1	TGCGCCAGCAGCTTGAATTCGCCAAGGGACACTGAAGCTTTCTTT	CASSLNSPRDTEAFF
TRBV29-1	-	once	TRBJ2-5	TGCAGCGTTGACCAGGGCCAAGAGACCCAGTACTTC	CSVDQGQETQYF
TRBV18	-	-	TRBJ1-4	TGTGCCAGCTCACTCACCGGGACCCAAACTAATGAAAAACTGTTTTTT	CASSLTGTQTNEKLFF
TRBV24-1	-	-	TRBJ1-2	TGTGCCACCAGTGATTTGTCCTATGGCTACACCTTC	CATSDLSYGYTF
TRBV5-4	-	-	TRBJ1-2	TGTGCCAGCAGCTTGGATGGGACTGGAGGCTACACCTTC	CASSLDGTGGYTF
TRBV6-5	TRBD1	-	TRBJ2-5	TGTGCCAGCAGGGAGTCAAAGACAGGGGAGACCCAGTACTTC	CASRESKTGETQYF
TRBV28	-	many	TRBJ1-1	TGTGCCAGCAGTTTCTCCAGGGTAGCTTTCTTT	CASSFSRVAFF